The sequence of this T cell receptor (beta chain) was determined in a study of T-cell reconstitution after alpha-beta-depleted transplantation in children. Study-wide results and limits: Some patients' high day-60 TCRbeta diversity was traced to surviving recipient T cells and thymic progenitors.

In regard to this clonotype: The antigen is not known.

Unique molecular identifiers were incorporated into the prepared TCRbeta library. Via MiXCR, TCRdb re-called the PCR reads, giving one row per CDR3 protein. The sample carries around 440,000 distinct CDR3 sequences, 16% recorded once. CDR3 length: 17 amino acids. The germline V gene has CDR1 SGHRS and CDR2 YFSETQ. V lost 0 bases to trimming and J lost 6 bases; unmatched junction nucleotides: 8. The clonotype comes from a boy in the first two years of life who had a stem cell transplant for Wiskott-Aldrich syndrome, so the T cells may come from the graft donor. This chain connects TRBV5-1 to TRBJ2-7, with 14 bases aligning to TRBD2. The sample in question was PBMCs, mostly from graft donor cells, obtained 360 days after TCRalphabeta/CD19-depleted stem cell transplant. CDR3 coding DNA: TGCGCCAGCAGCTTGGGCCGACTAGCGGGAGGGCCGGTCGAGCAGTACTTC. Amino acids: CASSLGRLAGGPVEQYF.